The rows below give T cell receptor beta chains drawn from one sample of a study of a mutant IDH1 vaccine in newly diagnosed glioma. For these TCRs, the target antigens are not known. The data were produced by immunoSEQ multiplex PCR, yet TCRdb's version contains in-frame clones alone and is incomplete. The sample lists 70,000 to 95,000 clones; approximately 85% were seen once. Material: PBMCs, obtained from a glioma patient whose treatment included an IDH1 peptide vaccine. The receptors stem from a woman aged 50 to 60 with glioma. Both conserved end residues are part of each CDR3. The D gene is left open where the match is weak. Part of the rows lack a size; the others show once, few, many or a class for expanded clones.

TRBD1,TRBJ1-6,TRBV7-9,-,CASSLQGVDSPLHF
-,TRBJ1-1,TRBV19,-,CASSPGGTTEAFF
TRBD2,TRBJ2-3,TRBV5-8,once,CASSGGLAGADTQYF
-,TRBJ1-4,TRBV7-8,-,CASSPHRTNEKLFF
-,TRBJ2-7,TRBV4-2,-,CASSQDLRRYEQYF
-,TRBJ2-1,TRBV14,-,CASSLGRVRPEQFF
TRBD1,TRBJ2-7,TRBV28,-,CASSDPGTGGFEQYF
-,TRBJ2-6,TRBV19,-,CASSIGQTSGANVLTF
-,TRBJ2-1,TRBV9,-,CASSVGAGRYNEQFF
-,TRBJ1-4,TRBV18,-,CASSPTGTNEKLFF
TRBD1,TRBJ2-7,TRBV19,-,CASSMGALGDSPPRGAYEQYF
-,TRBJ2-2,TRBV7-3,few,CASSSSEGSGELFF
TRBD2,TRBJ2-3,TRBV11-3,-,CASSGGGQRDTQYF
TRBD1,TRBJ2-3,TRBV5-1,-,CASSSSTGSTDTQYF
-,TRBJ2-5,TRBV7-6,-,CASSSSPETQYF
TRBD1,TRBJ2-5,TRBV5-1,-,CASTRQGQETQYF
-,TRBJ2-7,TRBV29-1,-,CSVEGLDEQYF
TRBD1,TRBJ2-3,TRBV28,-,CASGDSSTDTQYF
-,TRBJ1-1,TRBV7-9,-,CASSLEGEAEAFF
-,TRBJ2-3,TRBV12-5,-,CASGLVPGDTQYF
-,TRBJ1-1,TRBV6-6,-,CASSYSGALGAFF
-,TRBJ1-1,TRBV6-6,once,CATLGQPPNTEAFF
-,TRBJ2-7,TRBV18,-,CASSPVLDYEQYF
-,TRBJ2-5,TRBV5-4,-,CASSLWQGAETQYF
-,TRBJ2-4,TRBV5-1,-,CASSRTTDIAKNIQYF
-,TRBJ1-4,TRBV5-1,-,CASSLPGPNEKLFF
-,TRBJ2-6,TRBV28,-,CASSRGSGANVLTF
-,TRBJ1-2,TRBV12-5,-,CASGLTRTGPIGYTF
TRBD2,TRBJ2-1,TRBV9,-,CASSGMGLAGGPGSNEQFF
-,TRBJ2-7,TRBV5-1,once,CASSLQVGNAYEQYF
-,TRBJ2-6,TRBV28,-,CASSRLGGSLGSGANVLTF
TRBD1,TRBJ1-1,TRBV11-2,-,CASSLGGTGSVNTEAFF
-,TRBJ1-1,TRBV7-9,few,CASSKTGRNTEAFF
-,TRBJ2-7,TRBV28,once,CASSHRDEQYF
-,TRBJ1-2,TRBV15,few,CATSRLGYGYTF
TRBD1,TRBJ2-2,TRBV5-1,-,CASSLGDREAGELFF
TRBD2,TRBJ2-1,TRBV7-6,-,CASSLSGSTYNEQFF
TRBD2,TRBJ2-1,TRBV12-5,-,CASGLGLANEQFF
TRBD2,TRBJ2-7,TRBV7-9,once,CASSPPGLATEQYF
-,TRBJ1-5,TRBV30,few,CAWSDQVTQPQHF
-,TRBJ1-2,TRBV28,-,CASSLSPTIGYTF